What follows are 11 T cell receptor beta chains derived from one specimen sequenced in a study of identical twins. TCRdb re-derived calls from the 5' RACE reads in MiXCR, one entry per CDR3 protein. Here the sample spans just under 550,000 distinct CDR3 sequences, roughly 15% being singletons. In addition, the sample was reused for a study of yellow fever vaccine responses in identical twins.

What was sequenced was CD4+ T cells sorted from blood. Every receptor here comes from a woman aged 18-29 years in good health.

This clonotype was seen only a few times. The chain is built from TRBV2 and TRBJ2-1; 11 nucleotides agree with TRBD2. This CDR3 spans 16 amino acids. CDR1 is SNHLY, CDR2 FYNNEI, per germline. V shed 4 bases and J 16 bases; nucleotides not matched to a gene: 18. The CDR3 sequence is CASSVGLAGGSVSSFF. Here the CDR3 DNA reads TGTGCCAGCAGTGTGGGGCTAGCGGGAGGATCGGTGAGCAGTTTCTTC.

This clonotype came up a few times. The CDR3: CASSQFKGTTGNTIYF. Written as DNA, the CDR3 is TGTGCCAGCAGCCAGTTTAAAGGGACAACTGGAAACACCATATATTTT. This chain connects TRBV7-9 to TRBJ1-3; tentatively, D is TRBD1 (6 bases). The V end was cut by 5 bases, the J end by 2 bases, with 16 bases between. The CDR3 has 16 amino acids. The germline V gene has CDR1 SEHNR and CDR2 FQNEAQ (reference sequence).

This clonotype was seen only a few times. This chain joins TRBV15 and TRBJ2-3; no reliable D call. The germline V gene encodes CDR1 LNHNV and CDR2 YYDKDF (reference sequence). The CDR3 runs to 14 residues. V lost 3 bases, J lost 0 bases, and 7 bases lay in between. The CDR3 DNA reads TGTGCCACCAGCAGGGTAATTAGCACAGATACGCAGTATTTT. It encodes CATSRVISTDTQYF.

The V and J genes are TRBV18 and TRBJ2-2, with unresolved D. Trimming stripped 3 bases from V and 5 bases from J, with 7 bases between. Germline loops: CDR1 KGHSH, CDR2 LQKENI. The CDR3 is 13 amino acids. CDR3 DNA: TGTGCCAGCTCACCTCGTCAGACCGGGGAGCTGTTTTTT. This encodes CASSPRQTGELFF. Full variable domain (rest looked up from reference TRBV18 and TRBJ2-2): NAGVMQNPRHLVRRRGQEARLRCSPMKGHSHVYWYRQLPEEGLKFMVYLQKENIIDESGMPKERFSAEFPKEGPSILRIQQVVRGDSAAYFCASSPRQTGELFFGEGSRLTVL.

This clonotype was observed a few times. The genes are TRBV27 and TRBJ1-5, with D hard to call. Germline-derived CDR1 and CDR2 are MNHEY and SMNVEV (reference sequence). This CDR3 spans 15 amino acids. V was trimmed by 3 bases and J by 8 bases, leaving 17 bases between them. CDR3 sequence (DNA): TGTGCCAGCAGTTTCGGTGACGGAATAATGGAGCCCCAGCATTTT. It translates to CASSFGDGIMEPQHF.

The rearrangement uses TRBV11-2 and TRBJ1-4, with D possibly matching TRBD1 (5 bases). This CDR3 spans 15 amino acids. V was pared by 5 bases and J by 8 bases, with 18 bases between. Germline lookup yields CDR1 SGHAT and CDR2 FQNNGV. In DNA, the CDR3 is TGTGCCAGCAGCCCCGGGGACGGAGCTCAAGAAAAACTGTTTTTT. Translated: CASSPGDGAQEKLFF. The variable domain in full, with the rest retrieved from reference TRBV11-2 and TRBJ1-4, is EAGVAQSPRYKIIEKRQSVAFWCNPISGHATLYWYQQILGQGPKLLIQFQNNGVVDDSQLPKDRFSAERLKGVDSTLKIQPAKLEDSAVYLCASSPGDGAQEKLFFGSGTQLSVL.

A few counts support this clonotype. The genes are TRBV11-2 and TRBJ2-7; TRBD2 agrees at 8 bases. The CDR3 contains 16 residues. The V gene end was trimmed by 1 base and the J gene end by 3 bases; junction bases not matched to a gene: 8. Germline CDR1 is SGHAT and CDR2 is FQNNGV. The CDR3 DNA reads TGTGCCAGCAGCTTAGTATTCCTAGCGGGCTACTACGAGCAGTACTTC. This gives the protein CASSLVFLAGYYEQYF. Full variable domain (remainder filled in from reference TRBV11-2 and TRBJ2-7): EAGVAQSPRYKIIEKRQSVAFWCNPISGHATLYWYQQILGQGPKLLIQFQNNGVVDDSQLPKDRFSAERLKGVDSTLKIQPAKLEDSAVYLCASSLVFLAGYYEQYFGPGTRLTVT.

The rearrangement uses TRBV12-3 or TRBV12-4 and TRBJ2-7; D is perhaps TRBD1 (6 bases). V was trimmed by 6 bases and J by 2 bases, leaving 17 bases between them. This CDR3 is 15 amino acids long. CDR3 protein: CASSHRQVKAYEQYF. CDR3 in DNA: TGTGCCAGCAGCCACCGACAGGTGAAGGCCTACGAGCAGTACTTC.

This clonotype has more than one count but fewer than ten. Written as DNA, the CDR3 is TGTGCCATCAGTGACTTCGGTGCCGAAAAACTGTTTTTT. It specifies CAISDFGAEKLFF. This chain connects TRBV10-3 to TRBJ1-4, with D unclear. The CDR3 runs to 13 residues. The V gene's germline CDR1 is ENHRY and CDR2 SYGVKD. V lost 3 bases, J lost 8 bases, and 10 bases lay in between.

This clonotype was seen a handful of times. The gene calls are TRBV14 and TRBJ1-4; D might be TRBD1 (5 bases). Trimming cost V 4 bases and J 13 bases, with 19 bases left between them. CDR1 SGHDN and CDR2 FVKESK come from the germline V gene. This CDR3 contains 14 residues. CDR3 coding DNA: TGTGCCAGCAGCCGGGACGGGGGAGTAATAGGACTGTTTTTT. Translating gives CASSRDGGVIGLFF.

The chain employs TRBV9 and TRBJ2-2, with TRBD2 as a possible D gene (7 bases). The V gene lost 0 bases and the J gene lost 5 bases, with 17 bases spanning the gap. This CDR3 has 17 amino acids. In germline, CDR1 is SGDLS, CDR2 YYNGEE. This CDR3 reads CASSVALRGAGTGELFF. The CDR3 DNA sequence: TGTGCCAGCAGCGTAGCTTTACGGGGGGCAGGGACCGGGGAGCTGTTTTTT. The full variable domain, in which reference TRBV9 and TRBJ2-2 provide the parts outside the CDR3, is DSGVTQTPKHLITATGQRVTLRCSPRSGDLSVYWYQQSLDQGLQFLIQYYNGEERAKGNILERFSAQQFPDLHSELNLSSLELGDSALYFCASSVALRGAGTGELFFGEGSRLTVL.